This T cell receptor beta chain was found in a study of CD8+ T cells in alopecia areata. About the study: Among treated patients, oral tofacitinib was administered at 5 to 10 mg twice daily. Patients remained on tofacitinib for 6 to 18 months and then went 6 months without it.

This clone showed up just once. Peripheral blood, together with lesional scalp punch biopsies, was collected from alopecia areata patients. PBMC-derived CD4+ and CD8+ T cells were sorted. cDNA serving as the sequencing template came from extracted, reverse transcribed RNA. Assay: immunoSEQ multiplex PCR; the TCRdb copy retains only in-frame clones and omits some. This table has roughly 180,000 clones, about 63% appearing once. There are 16 residues in the CDR3. Germline trimming cut 2 bases from V and 2 bases from J; bases unmatched to any gene: 5. Per germline, CDR1 SGHDT and CDR2 YYEEEE. This TCR derives from a human donor with alopecia areata. The sample in question was CD4+ T cells sorted from blood, obtained at week 0. The rearrangement links TRBV5-6 to TRBJ2-3; 10 nucleotides align to TRBD2. CDR3 protein: CASSLGTSVFTDTQYF. The CDR3 DNA reads TGTGCCAGCAGCTTAGGGACTAGCGTGTTCACAGATACGCAGTATTTT. Complete variable domain (other parts from reference TRBV5-6 and TRBJ2-3): DAGVTQSPTHLIKTRGQQVTLRCSPKSGHDTVSWYQQALGQGPQFIFQYYEEEERQRGNFPDRFSGHQFPNYSSELNVNALLLGDSALYLCASSLGTSVFTDTQYFGPGTRLTVL.